These 14 T cell receptor beta chains came from one sample sequenced in a study of early T cells in non-severe SARS-CoV-2 infection. TCRdb called the 5' RACE reads again in MiXCR, with one record for every CDR3 protein. The sample includes about 40,000 distinct CDR3 sequences, about 5.2% of them seen just once. Source: whole blood, taken at baseline. All receptors come from an adult who was a healthcare worker with PCR-confirmed SARS-CoV-2 infection or an uninfected control (not recorded which).

This chain connects TRBV19 to TRBJ2-1; D perhaps matches TRBD1 (8 bases). The germline V and J ends were trimmed by 4 bases and 3 bases, with 13 bases remaining between them. The CDR3 loop spans 15 amino acids. CDR1 and CDR2 (germline): LNHDA, SQIVND (reference sequence). The DNA for the CDR3 is TGTGCCAGTAGTAGTTACAGGGGGGGCTACAATGAGCAGTTCTTC. Translating gives CASSSYRGGYNEQFF.

The table lists this clonotype with many counts. The genes are TRBV20-1 and TRBJ1-1, with D uncertain. The V gene's germline CDR1 is DFQATT and CDR2 SNEGSKA (reference sequence). The CDR3 sequence is 15 residues long. V shed 0 bases and J shed 1 base, with 12 bases lying between them. The CDR3, as DNA: TGCAGTGCTAGAGAATACCAGTTAGGGAACACTGAAGCTTTCTTT. Its protein is CSAREYQLGNTEAFF.

The chain is built from TRBV11-1 and TRBJ1-1; D is ambiguous. The V end was cut by 4 bases, the J end by 4 bases, with 13 bases between. CDR3 length: 14 amino acids. CDR1 and CDR2 (germline): SGHAT, FQDESV (reference sequence). The DNA of the CDR3 is TGTGCCAGCAGCTCGGGAATTTTGGGCACTGAAGCTTTCTTT. It specifies CASSSGILGTEAFF. The whole variable domain, remainder taken from reference TRBV11-1 and TRBJ1-1, is EAEVAQSPRYKITEKSQAVAFWCDPISGHATLYWYRQILGQGPELLVQFQDESVVDDSQLPKDRFSAERLKGVDSTLKIQPAELGDSAMYLCASSSGILGTEAFFGQGTRLTVV.

This clonotype was seen repeatedly, ten times or more. The V gene is TRBV20-1, the J gene TRBJ1-4; 9 bases align to TRBD1. CDR3 length: 13 amino acids. The V gene's germline CDR1 is DFQATT and CDR2 SNEGSKA (reference sequence). Trimming took 5 bases from V and 6 from J; bases not matched to a gene: 4. Written as DNA, the CDR3 is TGCAGTGCTTACAGGGGGCCAGATGAAAAACTGTTTTTT. It encodes CSAYRGPDEKLFF.

This clonotype came up many times. The CDR3 DNA reads as TGTGCCAGCAGCTTAGGTCCCAATCAGCCCCAGCATTTT. Its translation: CASSLGPNQPQHF. The chain carries TRBV7-2 and TRBJ1-5; D is undetermined. The V gene lost 1 base and the J gene lost 3 bases, with 4 bases spanning the gap. This CDR3 has 13 residues. Germline V gene data show CDR1 as SGHTA and CDR2 as FQGNSA.

The sample holds many counts of this clonotype. This CDR3 is CSARDLLAGGPDTQYF. The CDR3 nucleotides are TGCAGTGCTAGAGATCTACTAGCGGGAGGCCCAGATACGCAGTATTTT. J is TRBJ2-3 and V is TRBV20-1; 12 positions match TRBD2. The germline V gene encodes CDR1 DFQATT and CDR2 SNEGSKA (reference sequence). V shed 0 bases and J 4 bases; nucleotides not matched to a gene: 5. This CDR3 region has 16 residues.

The V and J genes are TRBV20-1 and TRBJ2-1; 14 bases map to TRBD2. The CDR3 is 16 amino acids. J gave up 4 bases and V 3 bases, and 5 bases lay outside the gene matches. CDR1 and CDR2 from the germline V gene are DFQATT and SNEGSKA (reference sequence). The chain's CDR3 is CSASVTSGRGYNEQFF. In DNA, the CDR3 is TGCAGTGCTAGTGTGACTAGCGGGAGGGGGTACAATGAGCAGTTCTTC.

This clonotype was counted ten times or more. The chain has TRBV3-1 and TRBJ2-3; no definite D call. V shed 4 bases and J shed 8 bases, with 10 bases lying between them. The CDR3 has 12 residues. Germline CDR1 and CDR2: LGHDT and YNNKEL (reference sequence). CDR3 loop: CASSPPVGTQYF. The CDR3 nucleotides read TGTGCCAGCAGCCCGCCTGTAGGTACGCAGTATTTT.

At least ten counts were recorded for this clonotype. The rearrangement uses TRBV11-2 and TRBJ2-2, with D perhaps TRBD1 (6 bases). The CDR3 is 15 residues long. Germline CDR1 is SGHAT and CDR2 is FQNNGV. Trimming removed 5 bases from V and 4 bases from J, with 14 bases in between. CDR3 coding DNA: TGTGCCAGCAGCCCAGCGACAGGACGCACCGGGGAGCTGTTTTTT. It specifies CASSPATGRTGELFF.

This clonotype has at least ten counts. The chain is built from TRBV29-1 and TRBJ2-5; 8 bases fit TRBD1. Germline CDR1 is SQVTM and CDR2 is ANQGSEA. J lost 2 bases, V lost 3 bases, and 5 bases had no gene match. This CDR3 region has 14 residues. The CDR3 loop reads CSVEGTGQQETQYF. The CDR3 bases are TGCAGCGTTGAGGGGACAGGACAACAAGAGACCCAGTACTTC. Using reference TRBV29-1 and TRBJ2-5 for the parts outside the CDR3, the full variable domain is SAVISQKPSRDICQRGTSLTIQCQVDSQVTMMFWYRQQPGQSLTLIATANQGSEATYESGFVIDKFPISRPNLTFSTLTVSNMSPEDSSIYLCSVEGTGQQETQYFGPGTRLLVL.

This clonotype was recorded at least ten times. The V gene is TRBV7-2, the J gene TRBJ2-1, with 9 bases aligning to TRBD2. Germline V gives CDR1 SGHTA, CDR2 FQGNSA. This CDR3 is 18 amino acids long. The V and J ends lost 0 bases and 8 bases, in that order; junction bases with no gene match: 14. The CDR3 DNA follows: TGTGCCAGCAGCTTAGCGGTTACGATGGGAGCGGGAGGCTATGAGCAGTTCTTC. Translated: CASSLAVTMGAGGYEQFF.

Many counts were recorded for this clonotype. The chain is built from TRBV19 and TRBJ2-5; no reliable D call. This CDR3 has 15 residues. V lost 5 bases and J lost 4, with 17 bases in between. Germline V gene sequence: CDR1 LNHDA, CDR2 SQIVND (reference sequence). The CDR3 protein is CASSLGGVGGETQYF. The CDR3 bases are TGTGCCAGTAGTTTGGGCGGAGTGGGCGGAGAGACCCAGTACTTC. The full variable domain, its missing parts supplied by reference TRBV19 and TRBJ2-5, is DGGITQSPKYLFRKEGQNVTLSCEQNLNHDAMYWYRQDPGQGLRLIYYSQIVNDFQKGDIAEGYSVSREKKESFPLTVTSAQKNPTAFYLCASSLGGVGGETQYFGPGTRLLVL.

This clonotype was recorded a few times. The rearrangement joins TRBV27 to TRBJ2-1; D is possibly TRBD1 (6 bases). CDR3 length: 14 residues. The germline CDR1 and CDR2 sequences are MNHEY and SMNVEV (reference sequence). The V and J ends lost 6 bases and 0 bases respectively, with 9 bases between them. The CDR3 coding sequence is TGTGCCAGCAGGGGGGCGAGCTCCTACAATGAGCAGTTCTTC. It encodes CASRGASSYNEQFF.

The sample holds a few counts of this clonotype. The chain links TRBV28 to TRBJ1-1; D ambiguous. Germline-derived CDR1 and CDR2 are MDHEN and SYDVKM. Trimming took off 1 base at V and 1 base at J, with 19 bases between the two ends. There are 18 residues in the CDR3. This CDR3 is CASSLYPGSLKPNTEAFF. As DNA, the CDR3 is TGTGCCAGCAGTTTATACCCGGGATCCCTCAAACCGAACACTGAAGCTTTCTTT.